A selection of T cell receptor beta chains follows, all from one sample in a study of T-cell memory formation after mild COVID-19. One entry per CDR3 protein, called by TCRdb with MiXCR from the 5' RACE reads. The table lists 300,000 to 400,000 distinct CDR3 sequences, approximately 13% of them singletons, with about 20% in the top ten. Sequenced sample: PBMCs or a T cell subset sorted from them (not recorded which). These TCRs come from a man between 18 and 29 years old who had mild COVID-19 (a few samples of this study predate the infection). Cell type and time point are not known. Each CDR3 is given with its conserved first and last residue. The order of the fields is V gene, clone size, D gene, J gene, CDR3 DNA, CDR3 protein. The D gene is left open where the match is weak. Rows give clone size only sometimes, using once, few, many, or a class for an expanded clone.

TRBV5-1	few	TRBD1	TRBJ1-2	TGCGCCAGCAGCACGACAGGGGGCGGAGATGGCTACACCTTC	CASSTTGGGDGYTF
TRBV7-8	many	.	TRBJ1-2	TGTGCCAGCAGCACTCCGGGCGGCCAAAAACGCTACACCTTC	CASSTPGGQKRYTF
TRBV5-6	few	.	TRBJ2-5	TGTGCCAGCAGACCATTCGGACAGGGAGGGGAGACCCAGTACTTC	CASRPFGQGGETQYF
TRBV28	.	.	TRBJ1-2	TGTGCCAGCAGTTTAGCGGGACAAAGCTATGGCTACACCTTC	CASSLAGQSYGYTF
TRBV3-1	many	.	TRBJ2-2	TGTGCCAGCAGCTTTACTCACACCGGGGAGCTGTTTTTT	CASSFTHTGELFF
TRBV12-3/TRBV12-4	.	.	TRBJ2-1	TGTGCCAGCACCCTTGCACTAGCTTCGTACAATGAGCAGTTCTTC	CASTLALASYNEQFF
TRBV5-1	.	.	TRBJ2-5	TGCGCCAGCAGCTTGGGAGCCGTCGTCCAAGAGACCCAGTACTTC	CASSLGAVVQETQYF
TRBV12-3/TRBV12-4	.	.	TRBJ2-5	TGTGCCAGCAGTAGGGACGGGGAAGAGACCCAGTACTTC	CASSRDGEETQYF
TRBV7-2	many	.	TRBJ2-1	TGTGCCAGCAGCCCCCGCACGGGGGGCGAGCAGTTCTTC	CASSPRTGGEQFF
TRBV6-5	.	.	TRBJ2-7	TGTGCCAGCACCCAGAGAGGGACCTCCTACGAGCAGTACTTC	CASTQRGTSYEQYF
TRBV6-2/TRBV6-3	.	TRBD1	TRBJ2-6	TGTGCCAGCACTAGGGACAGGGGCTCGGGGGCCAACGTCCTGACTTTC	CASTRDRGSGANVLTF
TRBV7-2	few	TRBD1	TRBJ1-2	TGTGCCAGCAGCCCACGGACAGGGCCCCCTAACTATGGCTACACCTTC	CASSPRTGPPNYGYTF
TRBV7-2	few	.	TRBJ2-6	TGTGCCAGCAGCTCTTCTCTGGGGAACGTCCTGACTTTC	CASSSSLGNVLTF
TRBV6-5	.	.	TRBJ2-1	TGTGCCAGCAGTTACTCGGACGGTGAGCAGTTCTTC	CASSYSDGEQFF
TRBV5-1	.	.	TRBJ2-5	TGCGCCAGCAGCGCCCTACCGGGACCCCGGGAAGAGACCCAGTACTTC	CASSALPGPREETQYF
TRBV5-1	many	.	TRBJ2-5	TGTGCCAGCAGCTTAGTAGGGGAGACCCAGTACTTC	CASSLVGETQYF
TRBV5-1	many	.	TRBJ2-5	TGCGCCAGCAGCGCCAACCAAGAGACCCAGTACTTC	CASSANQETQYF
TRBV12-3/TRBV12-4	few	.	TRBJ1-1	TGTGCCAGCAGACCCAACACTGAAGCTTTCTTT	CASRPNTEAFF
TRBV2	.	.	TRBJ2-2	TGTGCCAGCGATCTCAACAGGGCCGGGGAGCTGTTTTTT	CASDLNRAGELFF
TRBV7-9	many	.	TRBJ2-7	TGTGGGATTGGCTACGAGCAGTACTTC	CGIGYEQYF
TRBV18	.	.	TRBJ2-4	TGTGCCAGCTCACCAGGCGAAAACATTCAGTACTTC	CASSPGENIQYF
TRBV6-1	.	TRBD1	TRBJ2-5	TGTGCCAGCAGTGAGGGAACAGGGGGCCTGAAGACCCAGTACTTC	CASSEGTGGLKTQYF
TRBV7-3	.	.	TRBJ2-2	TGTGCCAGCAGCTTAAGCCTAGCTGGCGGGGAGCTGTTTTTT	CASSLSLAGGELFF
TRBV11-2	.	TRBD2	TRBJ2-2	TGTGCCAGCAGCTTCCCGGGGGGGAGGACCGGGGAGCTGTTTTTT	CASSFPGGRTGELFF
TRBV29-1	many	.	TRBJ2-1	TGCAGCGTTCCTGGGACGCCCAGGGGCAATGAGCAGTTCTTC	CSVPGTPRGNEQFF
TRBV7-8	.	.	TRBJ1-4	TGTGCCAGCAGCTTAGGGTTGCGTGAAGGGGTTGGTGAAAAACTGTTTTTT	CASSLGLREGVGEKLFF
TRBV3-1	.	TRBD2	TRBJ2-3	TGTGCCAGCAGCCAAGATGATGGACTAGCAAGTGATACGCAGTATTTT	CASSQDDGLASDTQYF
TRBV7-8	few	TRBD1	TRBJ2-7	TGTGCCAGCAGCTTTTCCGACAGGGCCCACGAGCAGTACTTC	CASSFSDRAHEQYF
TRBV12-3/TRBV12-4	.	TRBD1	TRBJ1-2	TGTGCCAGCAGTCCTCAAGACAGGGGAGACTATGGCTACACCTTC	CASSPQDRGDYGYTF
TRBV7-2	.	.	TRBJ1-1	TGTGCCAGCAGCTTAGGTGACCCCTGGGGGGAAGCTTTCTTT	CASSLGDPWGEAFF
TRBV7-2	many	.	TRBJ2-5	TGTGCCAGCAGCCTCCAGGGGGGGCAAGCGACCCAGTACTTC	CASSLQGGQATQYF
TRBV6-5	few	.	TRBJ1-1	TGTGCCAGCAGTACTGACAGGTTTCAAGCTTTCTTT	CASSTDRFQAFF
TRBV6-1	few	.	TRBJ2-2	TGTGCCAGCACGCCGGCTTTGGGCACCGGGGAGCTGTTTTTT	CASTPALGTGELFF
TRBV5-1	few	TRBD1	TRBJ2-7	TGCGCCAGCAGCTTGGAGGGCCGACAGGGGGCCAACGAGCAGTACTTC	CASSLEGRQGANEQYF
TRBV9	few	TRBD2	TRBJ2-1	TGTGCCAGCAGCGTAGATAGCGGGGCCCGCAATGAGCAGTTCTTC	CASSVDSGARNEQFF
TRBV12-3/TRBV12-4	.	TRBD1	TRBJ2-7	TGTGCCAGCAGTCCCCGAGGACAGGGACCCTACGAGCAGTACTTC	CASSPRGQGPYEQYF
TRBV4-1	.	TRBD2	TRBJ2-1	TGCGCCAGCAGCTCCCAGGGAGGGGAGCAGTTCTTC	CASSSQGGEQFF
TRBV7-2	few	.	TRBJ1-5	TGTGCCAGCAGCTTACCCCATGAGCCCCAGCATTTT	CASSLPHEPQHF
TRBV4-1	.	TRBD1	TRBJ1-2	TGCGCCAGCAGCTTCCCGGGGACAGGGGATGGCTACACCTTC	CASSFPGTGDGYTF
TRBV10-3	many	.	TRBJ2-3	TGTGCCATCAGTGATTTTAGGGGAGATACGCAGTATTTT	CAISDFRGDTQYF